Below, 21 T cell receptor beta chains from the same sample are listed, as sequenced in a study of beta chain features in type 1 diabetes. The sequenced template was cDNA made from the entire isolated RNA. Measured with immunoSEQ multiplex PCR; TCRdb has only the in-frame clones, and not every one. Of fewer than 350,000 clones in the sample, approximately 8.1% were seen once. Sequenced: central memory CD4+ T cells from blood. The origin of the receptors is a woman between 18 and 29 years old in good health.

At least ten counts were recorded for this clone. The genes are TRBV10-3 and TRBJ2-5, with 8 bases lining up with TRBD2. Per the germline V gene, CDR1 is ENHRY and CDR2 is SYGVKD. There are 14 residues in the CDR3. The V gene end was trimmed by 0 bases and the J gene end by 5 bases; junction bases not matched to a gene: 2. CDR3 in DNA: TGTGCCATCAGTGAGTCGACTAGCGTGGAGACCCAGTACTTC. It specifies CAISESTSVETQYF.

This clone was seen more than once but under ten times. This chain's CDR3 is CASSWPGQHNTEAFF. CDR3 nucleotide sequence: TGTGCCAGCAGCTGGCCGGGACAGCACAACACTGAAGCTTTCTTT. The rearrangement joins TRBV5-5 to TRBJ1-1; 7 nucleotides line up with TRBD1. Germline V gives CDR1 SGHKS, CDR2 YYEKEE (reference sequence). The CDR3 has 15 amino acids. With 3 bases clipped from V and 2 bases from J, the junction kept 7 bases outside the gene matches.

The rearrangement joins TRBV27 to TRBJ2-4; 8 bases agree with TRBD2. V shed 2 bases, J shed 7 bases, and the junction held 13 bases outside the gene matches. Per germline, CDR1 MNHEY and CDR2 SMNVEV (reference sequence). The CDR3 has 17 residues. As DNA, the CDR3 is TGTGCCAGCAGTTTAGGTCCGCGGGGGGCGGGTTTCAACATTCAGTACTTC. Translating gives CASSLGPRGAGFNIQYF.

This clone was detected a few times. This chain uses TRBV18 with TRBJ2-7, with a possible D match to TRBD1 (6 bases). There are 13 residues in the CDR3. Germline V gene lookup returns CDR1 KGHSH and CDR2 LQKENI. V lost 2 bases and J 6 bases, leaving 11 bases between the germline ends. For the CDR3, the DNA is TGTGCCAGCTCACCAGGGGGCTCGGTCGAGCAGTACGTC. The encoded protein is CASSPGGSVEQYV.

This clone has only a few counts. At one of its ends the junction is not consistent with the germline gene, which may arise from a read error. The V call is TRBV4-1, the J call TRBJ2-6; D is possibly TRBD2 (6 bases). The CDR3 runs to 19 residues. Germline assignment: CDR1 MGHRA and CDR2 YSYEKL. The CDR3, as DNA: TGCGCCAGTAGCCAAGATGGCGCCAGGGAGGCCCCTGGGGCCAACGTCCTGACTTTC. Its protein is CASSQDGAREAPGANVLTF.

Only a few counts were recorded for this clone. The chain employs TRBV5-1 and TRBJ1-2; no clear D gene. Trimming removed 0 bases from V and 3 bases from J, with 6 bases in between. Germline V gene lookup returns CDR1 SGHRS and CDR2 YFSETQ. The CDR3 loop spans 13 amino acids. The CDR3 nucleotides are TGCGCCAGCAGCTTGGGTTCCGACTATGGCTACACCTTC. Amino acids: CASSLGSDYGYTF.

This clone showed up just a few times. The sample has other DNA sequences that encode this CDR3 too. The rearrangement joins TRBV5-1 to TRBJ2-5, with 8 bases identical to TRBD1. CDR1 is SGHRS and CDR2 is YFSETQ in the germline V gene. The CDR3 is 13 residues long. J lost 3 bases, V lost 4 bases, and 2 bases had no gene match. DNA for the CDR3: TGCGCCAGCAGCATACAGGGGGAAGAGACCCAGTACTTC. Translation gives CASSIQGEETQYF.

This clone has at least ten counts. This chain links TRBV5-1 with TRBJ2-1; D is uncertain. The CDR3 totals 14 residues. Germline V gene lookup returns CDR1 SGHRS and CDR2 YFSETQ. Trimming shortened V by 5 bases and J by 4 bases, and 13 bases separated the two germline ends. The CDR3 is CASRIAETYNEQFF. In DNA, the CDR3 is TGCGCCAGCAGAATCGCGGAGACGTACAATGAGCAGTTCTTC.

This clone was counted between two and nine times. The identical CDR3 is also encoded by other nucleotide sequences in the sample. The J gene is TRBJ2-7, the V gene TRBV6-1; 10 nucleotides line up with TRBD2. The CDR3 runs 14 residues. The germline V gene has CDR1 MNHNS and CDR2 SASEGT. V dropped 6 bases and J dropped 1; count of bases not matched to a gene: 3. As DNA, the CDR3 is TGTGCCAGCAGATTGGGACTAGCGTCCTACGAGCAGTACTTC. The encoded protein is CASRLGLASYEQYF.

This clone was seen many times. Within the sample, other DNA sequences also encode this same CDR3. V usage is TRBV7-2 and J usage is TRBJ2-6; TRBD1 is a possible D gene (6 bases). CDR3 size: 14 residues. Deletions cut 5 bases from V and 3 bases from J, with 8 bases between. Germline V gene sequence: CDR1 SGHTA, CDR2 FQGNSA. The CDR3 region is CASSEQGGANVLTF. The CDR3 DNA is TGTGCCAGCAGCGAACAGGGTGGGGCCAACGTCCTGACTTTC.

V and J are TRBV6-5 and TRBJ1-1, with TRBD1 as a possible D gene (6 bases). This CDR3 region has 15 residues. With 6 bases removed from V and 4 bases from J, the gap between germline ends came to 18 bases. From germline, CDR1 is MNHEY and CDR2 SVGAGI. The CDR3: CASSLLGDTLTEAFF. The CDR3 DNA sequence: TGTGCCAGCAGCCTACTAGGGGACACACTCACTGAAGCTTTCTTT.

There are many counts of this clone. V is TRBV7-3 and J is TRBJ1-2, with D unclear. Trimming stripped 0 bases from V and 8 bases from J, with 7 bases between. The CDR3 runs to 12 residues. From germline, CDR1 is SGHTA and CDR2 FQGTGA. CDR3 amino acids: CASSLTGVGYTF. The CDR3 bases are TGTGCCAGCAGCTTAACCGGGGTCGGCTACACCTTC.

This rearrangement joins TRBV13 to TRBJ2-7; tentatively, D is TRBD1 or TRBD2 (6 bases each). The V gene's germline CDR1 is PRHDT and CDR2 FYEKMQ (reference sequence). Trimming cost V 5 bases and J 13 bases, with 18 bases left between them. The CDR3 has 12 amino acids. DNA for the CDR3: TGTGCCAGCAGCCACATAAGTGGGGGGCTATACTTC. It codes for CASSHISGGLYF.

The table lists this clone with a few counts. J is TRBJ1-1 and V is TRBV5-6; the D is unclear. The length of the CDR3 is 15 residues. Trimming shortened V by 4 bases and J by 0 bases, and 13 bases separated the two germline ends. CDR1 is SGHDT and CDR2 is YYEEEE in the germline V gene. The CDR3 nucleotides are TGTGCCAGCAGCCTAACAGCTAACTTGAACACTGAAGCTTTCTTT. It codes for CASSLTANLNTEAFF.

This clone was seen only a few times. For the CDR3, the DNA is TGTGCCTGGGTGACAGTGAACACTGAAGCTTTCTTT. This encodes CAWVTVNTEAFF. The J gene is TRBJ1-1, the V gene TRBV30; TRBD1 might be the D (5 bases). In germline, CDR1 is GTSNPN, CDR2 SVGIG (reference sequence). Trimming pared 5 bases from V and 0 bases from J, leaving 7 bases between. The CDR3 has 12 amino acids.

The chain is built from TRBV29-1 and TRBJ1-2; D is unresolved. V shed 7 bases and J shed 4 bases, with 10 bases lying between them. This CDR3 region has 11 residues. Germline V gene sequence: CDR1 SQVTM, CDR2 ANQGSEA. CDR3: CSAAGSYGYTF. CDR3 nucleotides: TGCAGCGCGGCAGGCAGCTATGGCTACACCTTC.

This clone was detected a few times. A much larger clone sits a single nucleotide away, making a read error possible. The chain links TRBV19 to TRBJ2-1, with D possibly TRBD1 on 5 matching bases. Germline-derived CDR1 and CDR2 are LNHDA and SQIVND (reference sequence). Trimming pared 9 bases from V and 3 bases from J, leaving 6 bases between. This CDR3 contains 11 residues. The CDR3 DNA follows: TGTGCCAGCAGGGACTACAATGAGCAGTTCTTC. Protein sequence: CASRDYNEQFF.

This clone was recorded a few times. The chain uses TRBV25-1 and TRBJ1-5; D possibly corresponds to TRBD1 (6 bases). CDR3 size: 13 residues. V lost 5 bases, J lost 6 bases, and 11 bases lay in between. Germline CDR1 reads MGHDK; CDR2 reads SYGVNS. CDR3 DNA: TGTGCCAGCAGTCTGACAGGTGGTCAGCCCCAGCATTTT. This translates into CASSLTGGQPQHF. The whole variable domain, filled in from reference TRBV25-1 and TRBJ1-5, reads EADIYQTPRYLVIGTGKKITLECSQTMGHDKMYWYQQDPGMELHLIHYSYGVNSTEKGDLSSESTVSRIRTEHFPLTLESARPSHTSQYLCASSLTGGQPQHFGDGTRLSIL.

The CDR3 region has the DNA TGCGCCAGCAGCCCTGAGGGGGGCAGGTACGAGCAGTACTTC. This encodes CASSPEGGRYEQYF. The chain couples TRBV5-1 to TRBJ2-5, with D tentatively TRBD1 or TRBD2 (6 bases each). Gene TRBJ2-7 matches the end of the DNA better, so the J call may be wrong. Germline V gene data show CDR1 as SGHRS and CDR2 as YFSETQ. The CDR3 loop spans 14 amino acids.

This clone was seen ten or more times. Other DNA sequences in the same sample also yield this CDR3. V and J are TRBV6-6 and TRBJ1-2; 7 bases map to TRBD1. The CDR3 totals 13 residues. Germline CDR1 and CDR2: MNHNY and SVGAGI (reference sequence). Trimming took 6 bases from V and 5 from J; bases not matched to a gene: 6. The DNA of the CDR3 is TGTGCCAGCAGCCCTACAGGGGATTATGGCTACACCTTC. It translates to CASSPTGDYGYTF.

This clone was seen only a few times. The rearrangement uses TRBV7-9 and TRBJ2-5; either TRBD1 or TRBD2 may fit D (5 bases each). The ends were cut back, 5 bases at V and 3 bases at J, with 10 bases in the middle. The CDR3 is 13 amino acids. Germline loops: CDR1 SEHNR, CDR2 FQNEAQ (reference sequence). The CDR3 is CASSRGREETQYF. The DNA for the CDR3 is TGTGCCAGCAGCAGGGGACGGGAAGAGACCCAGTACTTC.